This is a list of T cell receptor beta chains from one sample in a study of long-term antiretroviral therapy in people with HIV. TCRdb keeps only in-frame clones here, not all; method: immunoSEQ multiplex PCR. Here the sample spans around 20,000 clones, around 74% being singletons. The starting material was unsorted PBMCs, obtained at the start of antiretroviral therapy, before treatment. The source of these receptors is a man younger than 35 with HIV. Both conserved end residues are part of each CDR3. The order of the fields is V gene, D gene, J gene, CDR3 protein, CDR3 DNA. D genes are given only for firm matches.

V: TRBV19; D: NA; J: TRBJ2-7; CDR3: CASSIIGQKQYF; DNA: TGTGCCAGTAGTATAATTGGCCAAAAGCAGTACTTC
V: TRBV9; D: TRBD2; J: TRBJ2-2; CDR3: CASRTGLANGELFF; DNA: TGTGCCAGCAGGACGGGACTAGCAAACGGGGAGCTGTTTTTT
V: TRBV6-6; D: NA; J: TRBJ2-7; CDR3: CASSSGTGGQYF; DNA: TGTGCCAGCAGTTCCGGGACTGGCGGGCAGTACTTC
V: TRBV6-6; D: TRBD1; J: TRBJ1-1; CDR3: CASNSRGGTEAFF; DNA: TGTGCCAGCAACTCCAGGGGGGGTACTGAAGCTTTCTTT
V: TRBV27; D: TRBD1; J: TRBJ1-2; CDR3: CASSPRTGNYGYTF; DNA: TGTGCCAGCAGTCCCAGGACAGGGAACTATGGCTACACCTTC
V: TRBV2; D: NA; J: TRBJ2-7; CDR3: CASTKGGFYEQYF; DNA: TGTGCCAGCACCAAGGGGGGGTTTTACGAGCAGTACTTC
V: TRBV7-9; D: NA; J: TRBJ1-1; CDR3: CASSPTVNTEAFF; DNA: TGTGCCAGCAGTCCTACGGTGAACACTGAAGCTTTCTTT
V: TRBV9; D: NA; J: TRBJ1-2; CDR3: CASSDRPGGYGYTF; DNA: TGTGCCAGCAGTGACAGGCCGGGGGGCTATGGCTACACCTTC
V: TRBV28; D: NA; J: TRBJ2-7; CDR3: CASTKPGVLAYEQYF; DNA: TGTGCCAGCACCAAACCAGGGGTACTAGCCTACGAGCAGTACTTC
V: TRBV28; D: TRBD2; J: TRBJ2-7; CDR3: CASSLGTSGSREQYF; DNA: TGTGCCAGCAGTTTGGGGACTAGCGGGTCTCGCGAGCAGTACTTC
V: TRBV25-1; D: NA; J: TRBJ1-1; CDR3: CASTGLGATEAFF; DNA: TGTGCCAGTACAGGTCTGGGGGCCACTGAAGCTTTCTTT